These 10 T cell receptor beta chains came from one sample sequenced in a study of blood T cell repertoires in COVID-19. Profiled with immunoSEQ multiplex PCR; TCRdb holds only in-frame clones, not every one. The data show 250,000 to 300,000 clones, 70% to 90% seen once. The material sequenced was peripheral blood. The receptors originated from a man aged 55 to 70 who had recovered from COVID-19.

CDR3 in DNA: TGTGCCAGCAGAGGACTTGTAGCAATTCGCACTGAAGCTTTCTTT. Residues: CASRGLVAIRTEAFF. The rearrangement joins TRBV21-1 to TRBJ1-1. TRBV21-1 has pseudogene status. This CDR3 comprises 15 residues.

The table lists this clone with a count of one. The CDR3 is CASSPGTGANYGYTF. The CDR3 DNA is TGCGCCAGCAGTCCAGGGACAGGAGCTAACTATGGCTACACCTTC. V usage is TRBV4-1 and J usage is TRBJ1-2; 8 bases are a match to TRBD1. V was clipped by 6 bases and J by 0 bases; unmatched bases: 6. CDR1 MGHRA and CDR2 YSYEKL come from the germline V gene. The CDR3 has 15 residues.

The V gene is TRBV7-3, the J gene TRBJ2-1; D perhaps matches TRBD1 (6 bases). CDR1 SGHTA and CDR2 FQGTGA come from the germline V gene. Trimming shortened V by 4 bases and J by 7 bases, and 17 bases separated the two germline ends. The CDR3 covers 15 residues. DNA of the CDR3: TGTGCCAGCAGCTCCTCCGGGACACCGAATAATGAGCAGTTCTTC. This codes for CASSSSGTPNNEQFF.

CDR3 sequence (DNA): TGTGCCAGCAGTGCCAGGGGTCCCAATCAGCCCCAGCATTTT. Translated, it gives CASSARGPNQPQHF. This chain uses TRBV2 with TRBJ1-5, with D perhaps TRBD1 (6 bases). CDR1 is SNHLY and CDR2 is FYNNEI in the germline V gene. The V and J ends lost 4 bases and 3 bases respectively, with 10 bases between them. The CDR3 is 14 amino acids.

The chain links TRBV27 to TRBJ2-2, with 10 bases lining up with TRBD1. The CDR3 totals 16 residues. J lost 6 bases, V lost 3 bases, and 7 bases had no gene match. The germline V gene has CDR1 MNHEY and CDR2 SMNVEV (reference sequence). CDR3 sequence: CASSFGDRGSSGELFF. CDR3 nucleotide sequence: TGTGCCAGCAGTTTTGGGGACAGGGGATCGTCCGGGGAGCTGTTTTTT.

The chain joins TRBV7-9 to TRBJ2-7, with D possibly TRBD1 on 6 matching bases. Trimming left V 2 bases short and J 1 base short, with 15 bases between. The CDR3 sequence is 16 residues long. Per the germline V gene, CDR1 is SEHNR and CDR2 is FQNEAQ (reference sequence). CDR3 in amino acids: CASSLYVGASSYEQYF. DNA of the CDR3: TGTGCCAGCAGCTTATATGTGGGGGCCAGTTCCTACGAGCAGTACTTC.

The CDR3 spells CASSLDSWREAFF. For the CDR3, the DNA is TGTGCCAGCAGCTTAGACTCGTGGAGGGAAGCTTTCTTT. The chain has TRBV11-2 and TRBJ1-1, with unresolved D. This CDR3 comprises 13 residues. With 0 bases removed from V and 8 bases from J, the gap between germline ends came to 10 bases. Germline-derived CDR1 and CDR2 are SGHAT and FQNNGV. Full variable domain (remainder filled in from reference TRBV11-2 and TRBJ1-1): EAGVAQSPRYKIIEKRQSVAFWCNPISGHATLYWYQQILGQGPKLLIQFQNNGVVDDSQLPKDRFSAERLKGVDSTLKIQPAKLEDSAVYLCASSLDSWREAFFGQGTRLTVV.

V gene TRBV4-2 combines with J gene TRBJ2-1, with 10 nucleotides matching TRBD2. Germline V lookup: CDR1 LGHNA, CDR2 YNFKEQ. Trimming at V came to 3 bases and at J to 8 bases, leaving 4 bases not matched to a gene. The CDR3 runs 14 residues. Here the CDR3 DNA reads TGTGCCAGCAGCCAGGGACTAGCGACCCATGAGCAGTTCTTC. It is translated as CASSQGLATHEQFF.

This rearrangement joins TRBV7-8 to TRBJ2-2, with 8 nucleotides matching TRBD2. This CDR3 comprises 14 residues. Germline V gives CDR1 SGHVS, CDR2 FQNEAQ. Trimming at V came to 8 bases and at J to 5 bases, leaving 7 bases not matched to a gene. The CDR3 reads CASPQAGVTGELFF. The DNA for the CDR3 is TGTGCCAGCCCCCAAGCGGGAGTGACCGGGGAGCTGTTTTTT.

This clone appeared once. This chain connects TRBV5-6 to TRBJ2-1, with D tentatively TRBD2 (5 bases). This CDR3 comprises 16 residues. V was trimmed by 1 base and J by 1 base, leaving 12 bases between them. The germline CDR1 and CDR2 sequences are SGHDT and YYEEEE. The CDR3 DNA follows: TGTGCCAGCAGCTTGATTACGGGAATTTCCTACAATGAGCAGTTCTTC. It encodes CASSLITGISYNEQFF. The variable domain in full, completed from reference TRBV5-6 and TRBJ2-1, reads DAGVTQSPTHLIKTRGQQVTLRCSPKSGHDTVSWYQQALGQGPQFIFQYYEEEERQRGNFPDRFSGHQFPNYSSELNVNALLLGDSALYLCASSLITGISYNEQFFGPGTRLTVL.